This TCR beta chain comes out of a study of CD8+ T cells in alopecia areata listed by TCRdb under 2018. Study-level background: In both human patients and the C3H/HeJ mouse model, the study applied high-throughput TCRbeta sequencing to look at T cell clonal expansion in alopecia areata. On the human side, TCRbeta sequencing was run on scalp tissue and on sorted CD4+ and CD8+ peripheral blood T cells from healthy controls and from alopecia areata patients with either patchy or totalis/universalis disease. Scalp clonality was compared across normal scalp (n=4), patchy alopecia areata scalp (n=8), and alopecia totalis/universalis scalp (n=8). RNA was obtained with the PAXgene miRNA kit for fixed scalp, the miRNeasy kit for PBMCs, and the RNeasy kit for mouse skin. TCRbeta CDR3 regions were amplified by immunoSEQ multiplex PCR using 35 Vbeta forward and 13 Jbeta reverse primers. On the study overall, not on this receptor specifically: Unlike mouse skin, which is dominated by gammadelta T cells, normal human skin has resident alphabeta T cells that are also sequenced, and this complicates analysis of the scalp TCR repertoire. Compared with mice, TCR sequences shared between patients were less clear, possibly partly because of HLA diversity across the patient population. Compared with normal scalp, lesional scalp, particularly in alopecia totalis/universalis, had higher clonality and more expanded CD8+ clones, which suggests antigenic drive.

Of note for this clone: The antigen it recognizes is unknown. Base-call qualities are not available, and no considerably larger clone is one nucleotide away.

According to the germline V gene (reference sequence), CDR1 reads LNHDA and CDR2 reads SQIVND. The V end loses 3 bases and the J end loses 0 bases, and a stretch of 11 bases separates them. Spanning cysteine to phenylalanine, the CDR3 consists of 15 amino acids. Kept here is only the CDR3 DNA, which spans 45 bases and is read in frame from base 1. To prepare the library, the immunoSEQ multiplex PCR assay was applied. For TCR sequencing, RNA was extracted from every sample and reverse transcribed into cDNA to serve as template. SuperScript III was used for first-strand cDNA synthesis, primed with a 2:1 mix of oligo-dT and random hexamers. Amplification bias was assessed with a synthetic immune receptor repertoire, and residual bias was removed computationally. As for the authors' bioinformatics: After raw reads were preprocessed to remove errors, the CDR3 was defined following IMGT conventions as running from the conserved cysteine to phenylalanine. Clonality was calculated as 1 minus Shannon entropy normalized by log2 of the number of productive unique TCRs. Whether each scalp clone was CD4 or CD8 was inferred by checking scalp TCRbeta sequences against the CD4 and CD8 repertoires from sorted blood. As stored in TCRdb, this immuneACCESS dataset retains in-frame rearrangements with V and J assigned. A fraction of the clones does not appear; measured against another copy, unresolved V genes explain less than half of the discrepancy, and the remainder lacks a known reason. V, J and clone size were drawn from that table, and D and trimming were deduced from the DNA. This sample holds 140,000 or so clones; about three fifths were observed only once. The leading ten clones occupy 36% of the sample.

After PBMCs were isolated by density centrifugation and stained for CD3, CD4 and CD8, a FACSAria was used to sort CD4+ and CD8+ T cells. Unaffected controls provided scalp biopsies and blood samples. The receptor's source is a human donor in good health. The sample consisted of CD8+ T cells sorted from blood. This chain is built from TRBV19 and TRBJ1-2; matching of 5 bases hints at TRBD1 as the D gene. At the DNA level, the sequence is TGTGCCAGTAGTATCGGTGCAGGGTCTAACTATGGCTACACCTTC. It specifies CASSIGAGSNYGYTF. With all but the CDR3 taken from the reference TRBV19 and TRBJ1-2 genes, the full variable domain is: DGGITQSPKYLFRKEGQNVTLSCEQNLNHDAMYWYRQDPGQGLRLIYYSQIVNDFQKGDIAEGYSVSREKKESFPLTVTSAQKNPTAFYLCASSIGAGSNYGYTFGSGTRLTVV.